Below, one TCR beta chain is given with its context. V lost 7 bases and J lost 2; bases outside the gene matches: 17. CDR1 is SGDLS and CDR2 is YYNGEE in the germline V gene. CDR3 size: 20 residues. Alongside a J-beta primer mix, a sample-barcoded 5' primer served in a second PCR lasting 7 to 11 cycles. TCRdb re-called the 5' RACE reads through MiXCR, storing one row per CDR3 protein. The table shows over a million distinct CDR3 sequences, with roughly 45% occurring only once. The data derive from a study of blood T cells in healthy people across ages. This clonotype was sampled from a woman aged 18-29 years in good health. The chain uses TRBV9 and TRBJ2-1, with 14 nucleotides matching TRBD2. The sample consisted of blood. The chain's CDR3 is CASPEPPGTSGRVPYNEQFF. The CDR3 region has the DNA TGTGCCAGCCCCGAGCCCCCCGGGACTAGCGGGAGAGTTCCCTACAATGAGCAGTTCTTC.